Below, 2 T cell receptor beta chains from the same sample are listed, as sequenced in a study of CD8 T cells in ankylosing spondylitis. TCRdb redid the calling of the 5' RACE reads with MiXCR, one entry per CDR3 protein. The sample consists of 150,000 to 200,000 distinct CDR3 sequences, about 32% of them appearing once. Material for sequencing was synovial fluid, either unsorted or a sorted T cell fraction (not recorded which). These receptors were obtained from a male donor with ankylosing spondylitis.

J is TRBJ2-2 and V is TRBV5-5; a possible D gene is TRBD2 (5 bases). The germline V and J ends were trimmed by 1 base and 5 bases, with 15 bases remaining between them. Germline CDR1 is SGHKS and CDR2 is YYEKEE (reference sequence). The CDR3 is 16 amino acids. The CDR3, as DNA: TGTGCCAGCAGCTTGAGGTCGGGAACGGGTACCGGGGAGCTGTTTTTT. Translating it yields CASSLRSGTGTGELFF.

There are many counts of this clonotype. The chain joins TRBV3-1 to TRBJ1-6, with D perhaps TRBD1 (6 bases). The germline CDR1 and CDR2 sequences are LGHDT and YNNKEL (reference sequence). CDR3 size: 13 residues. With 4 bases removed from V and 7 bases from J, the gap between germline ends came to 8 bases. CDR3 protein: CASSLDRNSPLHF. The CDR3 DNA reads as TGTGCCAGCAGCCTGGACAGAAATTCACCCCTCCACTTT. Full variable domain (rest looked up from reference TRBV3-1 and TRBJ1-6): DTAVSQTPKYLVTQMGNDKSIKCEQNLGHDTMYWYKQDSKKFLKIMFSYNNKELIINETVPNRFSPKSPDKAHLNLHINSLELGDSAVYFCASSLDRNSPLHFGNGTRLTVT.